This T cell receptor (beta chain) was identified in a study of blood T cell repertoires in COVID-19. Study-level background: Donors in the United States, Italy and Spain gave samples during acute or convalescent COVID-19.

Clinical histories supplied by participants themselves formed the basis of cohort assignment. In the 2 weeks before study entry, exposed participants met a COVID-19 case, which was PCR-confirmed or clinician-diagnosed. Measured with immunoSEQ multiplex PCR; TCRdb has only the in-frame clones, and not every one. Of nearly 300,000 clones in the sample, over 85% were seen once. The CDR3 consists of 15 residues. CDR1 MDHEN and CDR2 SYDVKM come from the germline V gene. With 9 bases clipped from V and 3 bases from J, the junction kept 8 bases outside the gene matches. Sequencing was carried out using PBMCs or T cells enriched from blood (not recorded which). This TCR came from a woman between 50 and 59 years old who had been exposed to COVID-19. This chain uses TRBV28 with TRBJ2-1; 10 bases fit TRBD2. The CDR3 is CASQGLAALYNEQFF. The CDR3 coding sequence is TGTGCCAGTCAAGGACTAGCGGCACTCTACAATGAGCAGTTCTTC.